Shown below are 16 T cell receptor beta chains from a single sample sequenced in a study of PD-L1 blockade in urothelial cancer. The time point denotes: peripheral blood 6 weeks after treatment start. TCRdb's table, derived via immunoSEQ multiplex PCR, lists solely in-frame clones and lacks some. The data contain 15,000 to 20,000 clones, around 86% of them singletons. The material was PBMCs, obtained around atezolizumab (anti-PD-L1) treatment. All receptors derive from a man aged 45-65 years with urothelial cancer.

CDR3 bases: TGTGCCAGCCAGAGACTAGCGGGAGCCGGGGAGCTGTTTTTT. Its translation is CASQRLAGAGELFF. The chain recombines TRBV6-5 with TRBJ2-2; 12 bases align to TRBD2. Germline lookup yields CDR1 MNHEY and CDR2 SVGAGI. The V segment lost 8 bases and the J segment 6 bases; nucleotides outside the gene matches: 4. The CDR3 length is 14 residues.

CDR3 sequence reads: CASSYWSSPLHF. The CDR3 nucleotides read TGTGCCAGCAGTTACTGGAGCTCACCCCTCCACTTT. This sequence joins TRBV27 and TRBJ1-6; unclear D gene. Trimming stripped 4 bases from V and 10 bases from J, with 8 bases between. From germline, CDR1 is MNHEY and CDR2 SMNVEV (reference sequence). The CDR3 is 12 residues long.

The chain links TRBV18 to TRBJ1-1; D is perhaps TRBD1 (6 bases). The CDR3 runs to 11 residues. Germline V CDR1 and CDR2: KGHSH, LQKENI. Trimming took off 3 bases at V and 8 bases at J, with 7 bases between the two ends. CDR3 sequence: CASSPGAEAFF. The CDR3 coding sequence is TGTGCCAGCTCACCGGGGGCGGAAGCTTTCTTT.

This rearrangement joins TRBV2 to TRBJ2-1; the D gene is possibly TRBD2 (5 bases). The germline CDR1 and CDR2 sequences are SNHLY and FYNNEI. V lost 6 bases to trimming and J lost 8 bases, with 14 bases between them. The CDR3 has 13 amino acids. The CDR3 region is CASREPPGDEQFF. The CDR3 nucleotides read TGTGCCAGCAGGGAGCCCCCCGGGGATGAGCAGTTCTTC.

V usage is TRBV6-1 and J usage is TRBJ2-5, with 8 bases lining up with TRBD2. Trimming at V came to 8 bases and at J to 5 bases, leaving 10 bases not matched to a gene. Germline CDR1 MNHNS, CDR2 SASEGT. There are 14 residues in the CDR3. CDR3 DNA: TGTGCCAGCGTAAAGCTAGCGGGTCCTGAGACCCAGTACTTC. Its translation is CASVKLAGPETQYF.

The chain carries TRBV5-1 and TRBJ1-1, with D possibly TRBD1 on 5 matching bases. This CDR3 is 13 amino acids long. V lost 0 bases to trimming and J lost 6 bases, with 9 bases between them. In germline, CDR1 is SGHRS, CDR2 YFSETQ. The CDR3 bases are TGCGCCAGCAGCTTGGAGGGGAGGGCTGAAGCTTTCTTT. Translated: CASSLEGRAEAFF.

The chain recombines TRBV6-5 with TRBJ1-2, with 8 bases fitting TRBD1. The CDR3 totals 15 residues. The ends lost 5 bases at V and 4 bases at J; junction bases unmatched: 9. Germline CDR1 MNHEY, CDR2 SVGAGI. CDR3 region: CASSPGGQGLYGYTF. CDR3 coding DNA: TGTGCCAGCAGTCCCGGCGGACAGGGCCTCTATGGCTACACCTTC.

This rearrangement joins TRBV6-6 to TRBJ1-5, with D possibly being TRBD1 (5 bases). The CDR3 loop spans 13 amino acids. CDR1 is MNHNY, CDR2 SVGAGI, per germline (reference sequence). V lost 6 bases and J 5 bases, leaving 11 bases between the germline ends. The DNA of the CDR3 is TGTGCCAGCAGCCAGACAGACTATCAGCCCCAGCATTTT. Its translation is CASSQTDYQPQHF.

The chain couples TRBV5-6 to TRBJ2-7; 7 bases align to TRBD2. Germline loops: CDR1 SGHDT, CDR2 YYEEEE. The V segment lost 4 bases and the J segment 2 bases; nucleotides outside the gene matches: 3. The CDR3 is 13 residues long. The CDR3 DNA reads TGTGCCAGCAGCCCCAGCGGGACCTACGAGCAGTACTTC. Protein product: CASSPSGTYEQYF. Drawing the rest from reference TRBV5-6 and TRBJ2-7, the complete variable domain is DAGVTQSPTHLIKTRGQQVTLRCSPKSGHDTVSWYQQALGQGPQFIFQYYEEEERQRGNFPDRFSGHQFPNYSSELNVNALLLGDSALYLCASSPSGTYEQYFGPGTRLTVT.

The chain links TRBV5-1 to TRBJ2-7; 11 nucleotides match TRBD1. The CDR3 length is 19 residues. Germline trimming cut 0 bases from V and 0 bases from J; bases unmatched to any gene: 11. Germline CDR1 is SGHRS and CDR2 is YFSETQ. For the CDR3, the DNA is TGCGCCAGCAGCTTGGCCCCGGGACAGGGGGGCCTCAGCTCCTACGAGCAGTACTTC. Its translation is CASSLAPGQGGLSSYEQYF.

The V and J genes are TRBV7-3 and TRBJ2-7, with 9 bases fitting TRBD2. V lost 1 base, J lost 6 bases, and 4 bases stayed unmatched. CDR3 length: 14 residues. Germline V gene lookup returns CDR1 SGHTA and CDR2 FQGTGA. CDR3 nucleotide sequence: TGTGCCAGCAGCTTAATAGCGGGAGCCGGCGAGCAGTACTTC. Translation gives CASSLIAGAGEQYF.

The CDR3: CASRRTGKETQYF. CDR3 in DNA: TGTGCCAGCAGAAGGACTGGCAAAGAGACCCAGTACTTC. The chain joins TRBV6-5 to TRBJ2-5; weak D call: TRBD2 (5 bases). This CDR3 comprises 13 residues. The V end was cut by 6 bases, the J end by 3 bases, with 11 bases between. Germline V lookup: CDR1 MNHEY, CDR2 SVGAGI.

This clone was seen only a few times. The J gene is TRBJ2-1, the V gene TRBV28; 8 bases fit TRBD2. V trimming: 5 bases; J trimming: 5 bases; junction bases outside the gene matches: 14. This CDR3 is built from 17 residues. Germline lookup yields CDR1 MDHEN and CDR2 SYDVKM. CDR3: CASSPPPRGGWDNEQFF. The CDR3 DNA reads TGTGCCAGCAGTCCCCCCCCTCGGGGGGGCTGGGACAATGAGCAGTTCTTC.

This clone showed up just once. This chain connects TRBV11-2 to TRBJ2-2; a possible D gene is TRBD1 (5 bases). Germline values: CDR1 SGHAT, CDR2 FQNNGV. CDR3 length equals 13 residues. The V and J ends lost 4 bases and 2 bases respectively, with 5 bases between them. The CDR3 nucleotides are TGTGCCAGCAGCTGGACAAACACCGGGGAGCTGTTTTTT. Translated, it gives CASSWTNTGELFF.

V is TRBV11-2 and J is TRBJ2-7; 9 bases agree with TRBD1. J was trimmed by 2 bases and V by 4 bases; bases with no gene match: 3. This CDR3 spans 14 amino acids. Per germline, CDR1 SGHAT and CDR2 FQNNGV. The CDR3, as DNA: TGTGCCAGCAGCTCCACAGGGGGCGCCTACGAGCAGTACTTC. Residues: CASSSTGGAYEQYF. Combining the CDR3 with reference TRBV11-2 and TRBJ2-7 gives the whole variable domain EAGVAQSPRYKIIEKRQSVAFWCNPISGHATLYWYQQILGQGPKLLIQFQNNGVVDDSQLPKDRFSAERLKGVDSTLKIQPAKLEDSAVYLCASSSTGGAYEQYFGPGTRLTVT.

The J gene is TRBJ1-4, the V gene TRBV7-8; TRBD1 matches 8 bases. V was clipped by 0 bases and J by 8 bases; unmatched bases: 8. This CDR3 contains 16 residues. Per the germline V gene, CDR1 is SGHVS and CDR2 is FQNEAQ. As DNA, the CDR3 is TGTGCCAGCAGCTTAGCTACAGGGGGGTCTCGGGAAAAACTGTTTTTT. Its translation: CASSLATGGSREKLFF.